These 18 T cell receptor beta chains originate from one sample sequenced in a study of T cells after yellow fever vaccination. TCRdb itself ran the 5' RACE reads through MiXCR, one entry per CDR3 protein. The sample carries around 300,000 distinct CDR3 sequences, over 3.5% recorded once. The source material was PBMCs, sampled 15 days after the yellow fever booster vaccination. The receptors were sampled from a man aged 18 to 29 who received the YFV17D yellow fever vaccine.

J is TRBJ1-2 and V is TRBV28; D is possibly TRBD1 (5 bases). V shed 7 bases and J shed 4 bases, with 16 bases lying between them. The CDR3 spans 14 residues. The germline gives CDR1 MDHEN, CDR2 SYDVKM. DNA for the CDR3: TGTGCCAGCACCTCAACCGGGGGGGGCTATGGCTACACCTTC. This translates into CASTSTGGGYGYTF.

This clonotype was detected many times. This rearrangement joins TRBV5-1 to TRBJ2-1; no definite D call. V lost 3 bases and J lost 0, with 16 bases in between. The length of the CDR3 is 17 residues. Germline V gene lookup returns CDR1 SGHRS and CDR2 YFSETQ. For the CDR3, the DNA is TGCGCCAGCAGCTCGACTGACTTCGTGAGCTCCTACAATGAGCAGTTCTTC. Its translation: CASSSTDFVSSYNEQFF. The full variable domain, with the rest looked up from reference TRBV5-1 and TRBJ2-1, is KAGVTQTPRYLIKTRGQQVTLSCSPISGHRSVSWYQQTPGQGLQFLFEYFSETQRNKGNFPGRFSGRQFSNSRSEMNVSTLELGDSALYLCASSSTDFVSSYNEQFFGPGTRLTVL.

In its sample, this clonotype was seen many times. V and J are TRBV7-2 and TRBJ2-1; 10 positions match TRBD2. The CDR3 totals 15 residues. Germline V CDR1 and CDR2: SGHTA, FQGNSA. The trim removed 2 bases at V and 8 bases at J, leaving 6 bases unmatched. The chain's CDR3 is CASSLISGGVYEQFF. CDR3 nucleotides: TGTGCCAGCAGCTTAATCAGCGGGGGGGTCTATGAGCAGTTCTTC.

The rearrangement joins TRBV7-2 to TRBJ2-5; 7 nucleotides align to TRBD1. Looked up from germline, CDR1 is SGHTA and CDR2 is FQGNSA. V was clipped by 5 bases and J by 0 bases; unmatched bases: 3. This CDR3 contains 14 residues. This chain's CDR3 is CASSIQGHQETQYF. CDR3 nucleotide sequence: TGTGCCAGCAGCATACAGGGGCACCAAGAGACCCAGTACTTC.

This clonotype was seen at least ten times. The rearrangement joins TRBV7-9 to TRBJ2-2; 7 bases are a match to TRBD1. Germline CDR1 is SEHNR and CDR2 is FQNEAQ (reference sequence). The CDR3 length is 16 residues. Losses at the gene ends were 5 bases for V and 1 base for J; bases not matched to a gene: 7. CDR3 in DNA: TGTGCCAGCAGCGCGCCGGGACAGAGGAACACCGGGGAGCTGTTTTTT. Amino acid sequence: CASSAPGQRNTGELFF.

The chain is built from TRBV20-1 and TRBJ2-3, with D possibly TRBD2 on 6 matching bases. CDR1 and CDR2 from the germline V gene are DFQATT and SNEGSKA (reference sequence). Trimming stripped 1 base from V and 0 bases from J, with 8 bases between. CDR3 length: 14 amino acids. Written as DNA, the CDR3 is TGCAGTGCTAGAGCGGGGACTAGCACAGATACGCAGTATTTT. Translation gives CSARAGTSTDTQYF.

Ten or more counts support this clonotype. The chain links TRBV5-1 to TRBJ2-5; 8 nucleotides align to TRBD1. The CDR3 has 14 residues. The germline V gene encodes CDR1 SGHRS and CDR2 YFSETQ. The trim removed 4 bases at V and 4 bases at J, leaving 6 bases unmatched. The chain's CDR3 is CASSPRTGRETQYF. The CDR3 DNA sequence: TGCGCCAGCAGCCCCAGGACAGGGCGAGAGACCCAGTACTTC.

The table lists this clonotype with a few counts. The chain employs TRBV11-2 and TRBJ1-3; no firm D call. The germline V gene encodes CDR1 SGHAT and CDR2 FQNNGV. This CDR3 is 13 amino acids long. V was pared by 2 bases and J by 0 bases, with 2 bases between. For the CDR3, the DNA is TGTGCCAGCAGCTTAACCTCTGGAAACACCATATATTTT. It codes for CASSLTSGNTIYF.

The rearrangement links TRBV5-5 to TRBJ1-1; 9 nucleotides align to TRBD1. The ends lost 2 bases at V and 8 bases at J; junction bases unmatched: 10. Germline V gives CDR1 SGHKS, CDR2 YYEKEE (reference sequence). The CDR3 covers 15 residues. CDR3 region: CASSLGTGNPPEAFF. The DNA of the CDR3 is TGTGCCAGCAGCTTAGGGACAGGGAACCCCCCGGAAGCTTTCTTT.

This clonotype has more than one count but fewer than ten. V is TRBV20-1 and J is TRBJ2-3; 9 nucleotides match TRBD2. The CDR3 contains 15 residues. The germline CDR1 and CDR2 sequences are DFQATT and SNEGSKA (reference sequence). The junction had 9 bases not matched to a gene; V was cut back by 5 bases and J by 3 bases. CDR3 DNA sequence: TGCAGTGCTTTGCTGAAGCGGGGGGCGACAGATACGCAGTATTTT. Protein: CSALLKRGATDTQYF.

This clonotype was counted ten times or more. This chain uses TRBV7-9 with TRBJ2-5; D is undetermined. The germline gives CDR1 SEHNR, CDR2 FQNEAQ (reference sequence). Trimming pared 0 bases from V and 5 bases from J, leaving 10 bases between. The CDR3 loop spans 14 amino acids. In DNA, the CDR3 is TGTGCCAGCAGCTTAGCGCCAGACCGGGAGACCCAGTACTTC. Its translation is CASSLAPDRETQYF.

This clonotype was counted only a few times. CDR3 nucleotides: TGCAGTGCGTCTGACAGGAGAGGCTACAATGAGCAGTTCTTC. It is translated as CSASDRRGYNEQFF. The gene calls are TRBV20-1 and TRBJ2-1; D is perhaps TRBD1 (6 bases). The V gene lost 6 bases and the J gene lost 3 bases, with 15 bases spanning the gap. The germline CDR1 and CDR2 sequences are DFQATT and SNEGSKA (reference sequence). This CDR3 has 14 residues.

This clonotype was recorded at least ten times. For the CDR3, the DNA is TGTGCCAGCAGTTACACGGAGCGGTTCTATGGCTACACCTTC. As protein: CASSYTERFYGYTF. This rearrangement joins TRBV6-5 to TRBJ1-2; D is undetermined. Per germline, CDR1 MNHEY and CDR2 SVGAGI. The CDR3 loop spans 14 amino acids. The V end was cut by 2 bases, the J end by 4 bases, with 11 bases between.

This clonotype was recorded at least ten times. CDR3 nucleotide sequence: TGCAGTGGGGCCAAGGGGGCGCGCACAGATACGCAGTATTTT. This gives the protein CSGAKGARTDTQYF. The chain joins TRBV20-1 to TRBJ2-3; TRBD1 agrees at 7 bases. CDR1 and CDR2 from the germline V gene are DFQATT and SNEGSKA (reference sequence). This CDR3 is 14 amino acids long. V was clipped by 7 bases and J by 1 base; unmatched bases: 8.

This clonotype was counted only a few times. CDR3 sequence reads: CASTKTRNVQETQYF. The DNA of the CDR3 is TGTGCCAGCACCAAGACTAGAAACGTCCAAGAGACCCAGTACTTC. V and J are TRBV6-2 or TRBV6-3 and TRBJ2-5, with D perhaps TRBD2 (6 bases). Germline-derived CDR1 and CDR2 are MNHEY and SVGEGT. V shed 7 bases and J shed 1 base, with 16 bases lying between them. The CDR3 spans 15 residues.

This chain joins TRBV5-1 and TRBJ1-1; the D is unclear. This CDR3 contains 14 residues. Germline CDR1 and CDR2: SGHRS and YFSETQ. V shed 2 bases and J shed 3 bases, with 11 bases lying between them. DNA of the CDR3: TGCGCCAGCAGCTTTGAAGGGCTTTACACTGAAGCTTTCTTT. Translated, it gives CASSFEGLYTEAFF.

This clonotype was recorded at least ten times. The gene calls are TRBV6-2 or TRBV6-3 and TRBJ2-7; no reliable D call. This CDR3 is built from 13 residues. The V end was cut by 3 bases, the J end by 0 bases, with 6 bases between. In germline, CDR1 is MNHEY, CDR2 SVGEGT. This CDR3 is CASSYPGSYEQYF. In DNA form, the CDR3 reads TGTGCCAGCAGTTATCCCGGCTCCTACGAGCAGTACTTC.

At least ten counts were recorded for this clonotype. The chain has TRBV12-3 or TRBV12-4 and TRBJ1-2; 7 nucleotides match TRBD1. With V trimmed by 6 bases and J by 7 bases, 11 bases remained unmatched. The CDR3 has 14 residues. The CDR3 DNA sequence: TGTGCCAGCAGGCCGACAGGGTTTAGTGGTGGCTACACCTTC. Amino acid sequence: CASRPTGFSGGYTF.